This T cell receptor beta chain emerged from a study of blood T cell repertoires in COVID-19. Study summary: From the United States, Italy and Spain came samples of acute and convalescent COVID-19. T cells, B-cell-depleted T cells, or PBMCs supplied cDNA or gDNA.

Per the original data handling: Scientists estimated how many nucleated cells there were by amplifying reference gene primers. Generated by immunoSEQ multiplex PCR, the TCRdb table keeps only in-frame clones and is missing some. The V and J calls and clone size are taken from that table; D and trimming were inferred from the DNA. The sample includes about 530,000 clones, 85% to 90% of them seen just once. Sequencing was carried out using peripheral blood. This clonotype originated in a woman aged 50 to 65 with COVID-19, enrolled during active disease.

This CDR3 is CASSETGIGDEQYF. The CDR3 bases are TGTGCCAGCAGTGAAACCGGGATTGGGGACGAGCAGTACTTC. The rearrangement joins TRBV6-1 to TRBJ2-7; a weak D match, TRBD2 (5 bases). Between the trimmed V and J ends, which lost 2 bases and 5 bases, there was a span of 13 bases. This CDR3 has 14 amino acids. CDR1 is MNHNS and CDR2 is SASEGT in the germline V gene.